The 11 T cell receptor beta chains below were found in one sample sequenced in a study of cytomegalovirus exposure and HLA in healthy donors. The PCR made use of 60 Vbeta and 13 Jbeta primers. The table came from immunoSEQ multiplex PCR; TCRdb's copy has only in-frame clones and leaves some out. Of 82,000 or so clones in the sample, around 10% were seen once. Sequencing was performed on PBMCs. The receptor set was obtained from a man aged 60 to 69 in good health and CMV-seropositive.

CDR3 sequence (DNA): TGTGCCAGTAGGGAGACAGGCAATAATTCACCCCTCCACTTT. It is translated as CASRETGNNSPLHF. V gene TRBV19 combines with J gene TRBJ1-6; perhaps TRBD1 as D (6 bases). The V gene lost 6 bases and the J gene lost 5 bases, with 11 bases spanning the gap. Germline V CDR1 and CDR2: LNHDA, SQIVND (reference sequence). This CDR3 is 14 amino acids long.

This clone was seen a few times. This chain's CDR3 is CASSPGFNYGYTF. The DNA of the CDR3 is TGCGCCAGCAGCCCCGGGTTTAACTATGGCTACACCTTC. The genes are TRBV5-1 and TRBJ1-2; no reliable D call. The germline V and J ends were trimmed by 4 bases and 1 base, with 8 bases remaining between them. Looked up from germline, CDR1 is SGHRS and CDR2 is YFSETQ. The CDR3 spans 13 residues. Filled out from reference TRBV5-1 and TRBJ1-2, the complete variable domain reads KAGVTQTPRYLIKTRGQQVTLSCSPISGHRSVSWYQQTPGQGLQFLFEYFSETQRNKGNFPGRFSGRQFSNSRSEMNVSTLELGDSALYLCASSPGFNYGYTFGSGTRLTVV.

This clone was seen a handful of times. This rearrangement joins TRBV27 to TRBJ1-6, with TRBD1 matching 8 bases. CDR3 length: 15 amino acids. Per germline, CDR1 MNHEY and CDR2 SMNVEV (reference sequence). V shed 6 bases, J shed 7 bases, and the junction held 8 bases outside the gene matches. CDR3 nucleotides: TGTGCCAGCAGGCAATTACAGGGGGGAAATTCACCCCTCCACTTT. Protein: CASRQLQGGNSPLHF.

The chain employs TRBV9 and TRBJ2-1, with 7 bases matching TRBD2. The CDR3 has 14 residues. The germline CDR1 and CDR2 sequences are SGDLS and YYNGEE. Trimming removed 6 bases from V and 9 bases from J; junction bases left unmatched: 12. The CDR3, as DNA: TGTGCCAGCAATGAGGGAGGGCCGGCGAGTGAGCAGTTCTTC. Its protein product is CASNEGGPASEQFF.

In its sample, this clone was seen a few times. The chain joins TRBV10-3 to TRBJ1-4, with D possibly matching TRBD1 (6 bases). Germline V lookup: CDR1 ENHRY, CDR2 SYGVKD. CDR3 length equals 15 residues. The V end lost 0 bases, the J end lost 5 bases, and 10 bases lay between the germline ends. The CDR3 sequence: CAISESTGSNEKLFF. CDR3 coding DNA: TGTGCCATCAGTGAGTCAACAGGGTCCAATGAAAAACTGTTTTTT.

This clone has more than one count but fewer than ten. The rearrangement joins TRBV14 to TRBJ1-1; TRBD1 might be the D (5 bases). V lost 0 bases, J lost 0 bases, and 8 bases lay in between. Germline loops: CDR1 SGHDN, CDR2 FVKESK. The length of the CDR3 is 15 residues. The CDR3 DNA sequence: TGTGCCAGCAGCCAAGAACGGGGGATGAACACTGAAGCTTTCTTT. This translates into CASSQERGMNTEAFF.

The chain is built from TRBV28 and TRBJ1-1; perhaps TRBD1 as D (6 bases). The CDR3 runs to 16 residues. V lost 5 bases, J lost 8 bases, and 24 bases lay in between. Germline CDR1 is MDHEN and CDR2 is SYDVKM. The CDR3 loop reads CASSPLGGGGAGEAFF. For the CDR3, the DNA is TGTGCCAGCAGTCCCCTTGGGGGAGGGGGGGCAGGGGAAGCTTTCTTT.

This clone was detected only a few times. The chain joins TRBV6-6 to TRBJ2-5, with a tentative D call TRBD2 (5 bases). From germline, CDR1 is MNHNY and CDR2 SVGAGI (reference sequence). CDR3 length: 12 residues. Trimming stripped 8 bases from V and 5 bases from J, with 12 bases between. This chain's CDR3 is CASREQFETQYF. The DNA for the CDR3 is TGTGCCAGCCGGGAACAGTTCGAGACCCAGTACTTC.

This clone was recorded a few times. The chain is built from TRBV10-3 and TRBJ1-1; D is ambiguous. From germline, CDR1 is ENHRY and CDR2 SYGVKD. The CDR3 runs to 15 residues. V lost 4 bases, J lost 0 bases, and 12 bases lay in between. The CDR3: CAISGSGYMNTEAFF. In DNA, the CDR3 is TGTGCCATCAGTGGTTCGGGGTACATGAACACTGAAGCTTTCTTT.

This chain connects TRBV4-1 to TRBJ2-1; perhaps TRBD1 as D (6 bases). Germline values: CDR1 MGHRA, CDR2 YSYEKL. The CDR3 has 15 residues. Trimming stripped 2 bases from V and 7 bases from J, with 15 bases between. CDR3 nucleotides: TGCGCCAGCAGCCAACCTCGACAGAGGGGGAATGAGCAGTTCTTC. It translates to CASSQPRQRGNEQFF.

This clone was detected only a few times. This sequence joins TRBV7-2 and TRBJ2-5; D gene unclear. Trimming cost V 6 bases and J 6 bases, with 11 bases left between them. The CDR3 sequence is 12 residues long. Germline CDR1 SGHTA, CDR2 FQGNSA. The CDR3 DNA reads as TGTGCCAGCAGAACTTCGGAGAAGACCCAGTACTTC. Translating gives CASRTSEKTQYF.